This is a list of T cell receptor beta chains from one sample in a study of Ad26.COV2.S vaccination and SARS-CoV-2 variants. Profiling relied on immunoSEQ multiplex PCR, and the TCRdb table lists in-frame clones only, not all of them. The table lists a few hundred thousand clones, approximately 90% of them singletons, with about 12% in the top ten. The source was peripheral blood, collected in a trial of Ad26.COV2.S vaccine versus placebo. The receptor source for this set is a person between 18 and 59 years old who received the Ad26.COV2.S COVID-19 vaccine or a placebo. Each CDR3 is given with its conserved first and last residue. Fields, in order: CDR3 protein, CDR3 DNA, clone size, D gene, J gene, V gene. D genes are given only for firm matches. Size is stated for part of the rows, as once, few or many counts, or as a class when the clone is expanded.

CDR3 protein: CASSQGGVAYNEQFF
CDR3 DNA: TGTGCCAGCAGCCAAGGAGGGGTCGCCTACAATGAGCAGTTCTTC
clone size: .
D gene: .
J gene: TRBJ2-1
V gene: TRBV3-1/TRBV3-2

CDR3 protein: CASSEVLAGNEQFF
CDR3 DNA: TGTGCCAGCAGTGAAGTGTTAGCCGGGAATGAGCAGTTCTTC
clone size: .
D gene: .
J gene: TRBJ2-1
V gene: TRBV6-1

CDR3 protein: CASSTSTSGRQDTQYF
CDR3 DNA: TGTGCCAGTAGTACCTCGACTAGCGGGAGGCAAGATACGCAGTATTTT
clone size: .
D gene: TRBD2
J gene: TRBJ2-3
V gene: TRBV19

CDR3 protein: CASSLQSPSRGRGGYTF
CDR3 DNA: TGTGCCAGCAGCCTACAATCTCCCAGCAGGGGCCGAGGTGGCTACACCTTC
clone size: .
D gene: .
J gene: TRBJ1-2
V gene: TRBV4-2

CDR3 protein: CASSLGGRVQNIQYF
CDR3 DNA: TGTGCCAGCAGCTTGGGTGGGAGGGTCCAAAACATTCAGTACTTC
clone size: .
D gene: TRBD2
J gene: TRBJ2-4
V gene: TRBV5-6

CDR3 protein: CASRTVAHSYGYTF
CDR3 DNA: TGTGCCAGCAGGACGGTAGCTCATAGCTATGGCTACACCTTC
clone size: .
D gene: .
J gene: TRBJ1-2
V gene: TRBV28

CDR3 protein: CASSQSGATNEKLFF
CDR3 DNA: TGCGCCAGCAGCCAGTCAGGGGCAACTAATGAAAAACTGTTTTTT
clone size: .
D gene: .
J gene: TRBJ1-4
V gene: TRBV5-1

CDR3 protein: CAISLADNEQFF
CDR3 DNA: TGTGCCATCAGTCTAGCGGACAATGAGCAGTTCTTC
clone size: .
D gene: TRBD2
J gene: TRBJ2-1
V gene: TRBV10-3

CDR3 protein: CASSLGLTGPEQYF
CDR3 DNA: TGTGCCAGCAGCTTAGGCCTCACAGGGCCCGAGCAGTACTTC
clone size: once
D gene: .
J gene: TRBJ2-7
V gene: TRBV13

CDR3 protein: CASSPDRLGEKLFF
CDR3 DNA: TGTGCCAGCAGCCCGGACAGGTTAGGGGAAAAACTGTTTTTT
clone size: .
D gene: TRBD1
J gene: TRBJ1-4
V gene: TRBV9

CDR3 protein: CASGLNWNEQFF
CDR3 DNA: TGTGCCAGCGGCCTAAACTGGAATGAGCAGTTCTTC
clone size: .
D gene: .
J gene: TRBJ2-1
V gene: TRBV5-5

CDR3 protein: CASSLAVTGQGAFHYNEQFF
CDR3 DNA: TGTGCCAGCAGCTTAGCGGTGACGGGACAGGGGGCTTTTCATTACAATGAGCAGTTCTTC
clone size: once
D gene: TRBD1
J gene: TRBJ2-1
V gene: TRBV7-6

CDR3 protein: CASSGGGMSPLHF
CDR3 DNA: TGTGCCAGCAGTGGTGGGGGAATGTCACCCCTCCACTTT
clone size: few
D gene: .
J gene: TRBJ1-6
V gene: TRBV2

CDR3 protein: CASSPGTDEYTDTQYF
CDR3 DNA: TGTGCCAGCAGCCCAGGGACAGATGAATACACAGATACGCAGTATTTT
clone size: .
D gene: TRBD1
J gene: TRBJ2-3
V gene: TRBV7-9

CDR3 protein: CASSLGRSSGANVLTF
CDR3 DNA: TGCGCCAGCAGCCTAGGACGGAGCTCTGGGGCCAACGTCCTGACTTTC
clone size: .
D gene: .
J gene: TRBJ2-6
V gene: TRBV5-1

CDR3 protein: CASSQGTGPFYEQYF
CDR3 DNA: TGCGCCAGCAGCCAAGGGACAGGTCCTTTCTACGAGCAGTACTTC
clone size: .
D gene: TRBD1
J gene: TRBJ2-7
V gene: TRBV4-1

CDR3 protein: CASSESGASGSNEQFF
CDR3 DNA: TGCGCCAGCAGTGAGTCCGGAGCTAGCGGGAGCAATGAGCAGTTCTTC
clone size: .
D gene: TRBD2
J gene: TRBJ2-1
V gene: TRBV10-1

CDR3 protein: CATSEVGGDEQFF
CDR3 DNA: TGTGCCACCAGTGAGGTTGGCGGGGATGAGCAGTTCTTC
clone size: .
D gene: .
J gene: TRBJ2-1
V gene: TRBV24-1

CDR3 protein: CASSPSLGGGYNEQFF
CDR3 DNA: TGTGCCAGCAGCCCCTCGTTGGGGGGTGGCTACAATGAGCAGTTCTTC
clone size: .
D gene: .
J gene: TRBJ2-1
V gene: TRBV7-8

CDR3 protein: CAISESSYEQYF
CDR3 DNA: TGTGCCATCAGTGAGTCATCCTACGAGCAGTACTTC
clone size: .
D gene: .
J gene: TRBJ2-7
V gene: TRBV10-3

CDR3 protein: CASGQLGQGSSPLHF
CDR3 DNA: TGCGCCAGCGGGCAATTGGGGCAGGGAAGTTCACCCCTCCACTTT
clone size: .
D gene: .
J gene: TRBJ1-6
V gene: TRBV5-1

CDR3 protein: CASSLHPGTGMKNEQFF
CDR3 DNA: TGTGCCAGCAGTTTACATCCCGGGACAGGGATGAAAAATGAGCAGTTCTTC
clone size: .
D gene: TRBD1
J gene: TRBJ2-1
V gene: TRBV28

CDR3 protein: CASSFDRLRTIHTQYF
CDR3 DNA: TGTGCCAGCAGCTTTGATAGACTTCGCACAATCCATACGCAGTATTTT
clone size: .
D gene: .
J gene: TRBJ2-3
V gene: TRBV5-6

CDR3 protein: CASSLAEGGYTGELFF
CDR3 DNA: TGTGCCAGCAGCTTGGCGGAGGGGGGTTACACCGGGGAGCTGTTTTTT
clone size: once
D gene: .
J gene: TRBJ2-2
V gene: TRBV5-4

CDR3 protein: CASSPPSGAVNTQYF
CDR3 DNA: TGTGCCAGCTCACCACCTAGCGGAGCCGTTAATACGCAGTATTTT
clone size: once
D gene: .
J gene: TRBJ2-3
V gene: TRBV18

CDR3 protein: CATESGPAYEQYF
CDR3 DNA: TGCGCCACCGAAAGCGGACCCGCCTACGAGCAGTACTTC
clone size: .
D gene: .
J gene: TRBJ2-7
V gene: TRBV10-2

CDR3 protein: CASSARDKNTEAFF
CDR3 DNA: TGTGCCAGCAGCGCCCGGGACAAGAACACTGAAGCTTTCTTT
clone size: .
D gene: .
J gene: TRBJ1-1
V gene: TRBV5-6

CDR3 protein: CASSQKGTVLYNEQFF
CDR3 DNA: TGCGCCAGCAGCCAAAAAGGGACTGTACTGTACAATGAGCAGTTCTTC
clone size: .
D gene: .
J gene: TRBJ2-1
V gene: TRBV4-3

CDR3 protein: CASSLLTAGNEQFF
CDR3 DNA: TGTGCCAGCAGTTTATTAACTGCGGGAAATGAGCAGTTCTTC
clone size: .
D gene: .
J gene: TRBJ2-1
V gene: TRBV27

CDR3 protein: CAGSVWGTIYEQYF
CDR3 DNA: TGTGCCGGGTCCGTATGGGGGACTATCTACGAGCAGTACTTC
clone size: .
D gene: TRBD2
J gene: TRBJ2-7
V gene: TRBV2

CDR3 protein: CASSFLQGTAYEQYF
CDR3 DNA: TGTGCCAGCAGCTTTTTACAGGGTACTGCCTACGAGCAGTACTTC
clone size: .
D gene: .
J gene: TRBJ2-7
V gene: TRBV11-2

CDR3 protein: CATSGANNSPLHF
CDR3 DNA: TGTGCCACCTCTGGCGCCAATAATTCACCCCTCCACTTT
clone size: .
D gene: .
J gene: TRBJ1-6
V gene: TRBV10-3

CDR3 protein: CASSTPVGWGHF
CDR3 DNA: TGTGCCAGTAGTACCCCCGTGGGCTGGGGGCATTTT
clone size: .
D gene: .
J gene: TRBJ1-5
V gene: TRBV19

CDR3 protein: CASRDPNSPLHF
CDR3 DNA: TGTGCCAGCAGGGATCCGAATTCACCCCTCCACTTT
clone size: .
D gene: .
J gene: TRBJ1-6
V gene: TRBV28

CDR3 protein: CAWTLSGLHYEQFF
CDR3 DNA: TGTGCCTGGACTCTGAGCGGGCTCCACTATGAGCAGTTCTTC
clone size: once
D gene: .
J gene: TRBJ2-1
V gene: TRBV30

CDR3 protein: CASSLVVGLNYGYTF
CDR3 DNA: TGTGCCAGCAGCTTAGTTGTGGGACTTAACTATGGCTACACCTTC
clone size: .
D gene: .
J gene: TRBJ1-2
V gene: TRBV7-9

CDR3 protein: CASSERGETQYF
CDR3 DNA: TGTGCCAGCAGCGAACGGGGCGAGACCCAGTACTTC
clone size: .
D gene: .
J gene: TRBJ2-5
V gene: TRBV5-6

CDR3 protein: CASSYSSSVQETQYF
CDR3 DNA: TGTGCCAGCAGTTACTCGAGCTCGGTCCAGGAGACCCAGTACTTC
clone size: .
D gene: .
J gene: TRBJ2-5
V gene: TRBV6-5

CDR3 protein: CASSSPGQGASPPYEQYF
CDR3 DNA: TGTGCCAGCAGCTCCCCGGGACAGGGGGCATCTCCCCCCTACGAGCAGTACTTC
clone size: .
D gene: TRBD1
J gene: TRBJ2-7
V gene: TRBV7-8

CDR3 protein: CASSEGKDRCYEQYF
CDR3 DNA: TGCGCCAGCAGTGAAGGCAAGGACAGATGCTACGAGCAGTACTTC
clone size: .
D gene: .
J gene: TRBJ2-7
V gene: TRBV10-1

CDR3 protein: CASSLVFRETQYF
CDR3 DNA: TGTGCCAGCAGCTTAGTCTTTAGGGAGACCCAGTACTTC
clone size: .
D gene: .
J gene: TRBJ2-5
V gene: TRBV7-2

CDR3 protein: CASSLQGYGYTF
CDR3 DNA: TGCGCCAGCAGTTTACAGGGCTACGGCTACACCTTC
clone size: .
D gene: .
J gene: TRBJ1-2
V gene: TRBV12-3/TRBV12-4

CDR3 protein: CASSYGGTYEQYF
CDR3 DNA: TGTGCCAGCAGTTACGGGGGGACCTACGAGCAGTACTTC
clone size: .
D gene: .
J gene: TRBJ2-7
V gene: TRBV6-2/TRBV6-3

CDR3 protein: CASRSALYEQYF
CDR3 DNA: TGTGCCAGCAGATCAGCCCTCTACGAGCAGTACTTC
clone size: .
D gene: .
J gene: TRBJ2-7
V gene: TRBV11-3

CDR3 protein: CASSYPGREAFF
CDR3 DNA: TGTGCCAGCAGCTACCCGGGGAGGGAAGCTTTCTTT
clone size: .
D gene: .
J gene: TRBJ1-1
V gene: TRBV7-6

CDR3 protein: CATSLSGGAGTYNEQFF
CDR3 DNA: TGTGCCACCAGTTTGAGCGGAGGGGCAGGGACCTACAATGAGCAGTTCTTC
clone size: .
D gene: .
J gene: TRBJ2-1
V gene: TRBV15

CDR3 protein: CASSLSGSYNEQFF
CDR3 DNA: TGCGCCAGCAGCTTGTCTGGGTCCTACAATGAGCAGTTCTTC
clone size: .
D gene: .
J gene: TRBJ2-1
V gene: TRBV5-1

CDR3 protein: CASSATDSGGYTF
CDR3 DNA: TGTGCCAGCAGCGCAACGGACAGTGGAGGCTACACCTTC
clone size: .
D gene: .
J gene: TRBJ1-2
V gene: TRBV9

CDR3 protein: CASSVAGPTGELFF
CDR3 DNA: TGTGCCAGCAGCGTAGCGGGGCCCACCGGGGAGCTGTTTTTT
clone size: .
D gene: TRBD2
J gene: TRBJ2-2
V gene: TRBV7-9

CDR3 protein: CASSIIGKGETQYF
CDR3 DNA: TGTGCCAGTAGTATAATCGGAAAAGGAGAGACCCAGTACTTC
clone size: .
D gene: .
J gene: TRBJ2-5
V gene: TRBV19

CDR3 protein: CASSLAGRTEAFF
CDR3 DNA: TGTGCCAGCAGCTTAGCGGGGCGGACTGAAGCTTTCTTT
clone size: .
D gene: .
J gene: TRBJ1-1
V gene: TRBV7-9

CDR3 protein: CASSQNSGSRTDTQYF
CDR3 DNA: TGTGCCAGCAGCCAGAATAGCGGGAGCCGCACAGATACGCAGTATTTT
clone size: few
D gene: TRBD2
J gene: TRBJ2-3
V gene: TRBV4-2

CDR3 protein: CASSSRGSSGVSTSYEQYF
CDR3 DNA: TGTGCCAGCTCATCAAGGGGCTCCAGCGGGGTTTCCACTTCCTACGAGCAGTACTTC
clone size: .
D gene: TRBD2
J gene: TRBJ2-7
V gene: TRBV18

CDR3 protein: CASGTGTTHKTQYF
CDR3 DNA: TGTGCCAGCGGTACCGGGACTACACATAAGACCCAGTACTTC
clone size: .
D gene: TRBD2
J gene: TRBJ2-5
V gene: TRBV6-5

CDR3 protein: CASSPGLAYTDTQYF
CDR3 DNA: TGTGCCAGCAGCCCAGGACTAGCGTACACAGATACGCAGTATTTT
clone size: .
D gene: TRBD2
J gene: TRBJ2-3
V gene: TRBV7-7

CDR3 protein: CASSLTGGTYEQYF
CDR3 DNA: TGTGCCAGCAGTTTGACAGGGGGCACCTACGAGCAGTACTTC
clone size: .
D gene: TRBD1
J gene: TRBJ2-7
V gene: TRBV27

CDR3 protein: CASSQPMTGTQPQHF
CDR3 DNA: TGTGCCAGCAGCCAACCCATGACAGGGACTCAGCCCCAGCATTTT
clone size: .
D gene: TRBD1
J gene: TRBJ1-5
V gene: TRBV7-9

CDR3 protein: CSVEVQAVGTGNTIYF
CDR3 DNA: TGCAGCGTTGAAGTCCAAGCGGTGGGGACGGGAAACACCATATATTTT
clone size: .
D gene: .
J gene: TRBJ1-3
V gene: TRBV29-1